This entry lists 13 T cell receptor beta chains sequenced from one sample in a study of glioma-infiltrating T cells (dated by TCRdb to the mid-2010s). Sequencing was carried out with an Illumina MiSeq. The iRepertoire nested amplicon-rescue multiplex PCR (arm-PCR) platform was used to amplify TCR alpha and beta CDR3 regions from RNA. Through fastp at Q25 and MiXCR, TCRdb rebuilt clones from the public reads, retaining in-frame beta chains. Entries are consolidated by CDR3 protein sequence, retaining the most common genes and DNA. Across this sample there are about 190,000 distinct CDR3 sequences, with about 32% seen only once. The top ten clones comprise roughly a fifth of the sample. Sequencing input: glioma tissue, nonneoplastic brain tissue, or PBMCs (not recorded which). The source of these receptors is a human donor with low-grade glioma or glioblastoma, undergoing nonglioma brain surgery, or in good health (not recorded which).

This clonotype was picked up many times. This chain links TRBV20-1 with TRBJ1-1; the D gene is possibly TRBD1 (5 bases). The germline gives CDR1 DFQATT, CDR2 SNEGSKA (reference sequence). Deletions cut 6 bases from V and 7 bases from J, with 24 bases between. This CDR3 contains 15 residues. The CDR3 nucleotides read TGCAGTGCCCCTAGAGGTCGGGGCGAGACTTATGAAGCTTTCTTT. It translates to CSAPRGRGETYEAFF.

This clonotype was found many times. This chain's CDR3 is CASSQEFGTYEQYF. CDR3 coding DNA: TGTGCCAGCAGCCAAGAATTCGGAACCTACGAGCAGTACTTC. The V and J genes are TRBV3-1 and TRBJ2-7; no definite D call. Trimming stripped 0 bases from V and 2 bases from J, with 8 bases between. The length of the CDR3 is 14 residues. Germline V lookup: CDR1 LGHDT, CDR2 YNNKEL (reference sequence).

The chain links TRBV27 to TRBJ1-6; 7 bases line up with TRBD1. V lost 6 bases to trimming and J lost 5 bases; unmatched junction nucleotides: 13. CDR1 is MNHEY and CDR2 is SMNVEV in the germline V gene (reference sequence). CDR3 size: 17 residues. The CDR3 DNA reads as TGTGCCAGCAGCGCATTTTCCGGGACAGCAAATAATTCACCCCTCCACTTT. This sequence encodes CASSAFSGTANNSPLHF.

The chain combines TRBV6-2 or TRBV6-3 with TRBJ2-7; the D gene is possibly TRBD2 (6 bases). The CDR3 contains 15 residues. V shed 8 bases and J shed 1 base, with 18 bases lying between them. CDR1 and CDR2 from the germline V gene are MNHEY and SVGEGT. The CDR3 region has the DNA TGTGCCAGCGGCCTAAATAGCGGCTCTTCCTACGAGCAGTACTTC. It specifies CASGLNSGSSYEQYF.

V gene TRBV7-9 combines with J gene TRBJ2-1; possible D gene TRBD1, 5 bases. The CDR3 length is 14 residues. Between the trimmed V and J ends, which lost 3 bases and 8 bases, there was a span of 14 bases. Germline lookup yields CDR1 SEHNR and CDR2 FQNEAQ (reference sequence). CDR3 nucleotides: TGTGCCAGCAGCTTCTTAGGGGCTCGTGATGAGCAGTTCTTC. Translated: CASSFLGARDEQFF. The entire variable domain, with the rest obtained from reference TRBV7-9 and TRBJ2-1, is as follows: DTGVSQNPRHKITKRGQNVTFRCDPISEHNRLYWYRQTLGQGPEFLTYFQNEAQLEKSRLLSDRFSAERPKGSFSTLEIQRTEQGDSAMYLCASSFLGARDEQFFGPGTRLTVL.

This clonotype was observed a single time. The chain carries TRBV29-1 and TRBJ2-7, with D possibly matching TRBD2 (6 bases). Germline CDR1 reads SQVTM; CDR2 reads ANQGSEA. The CDR3 length is 14 residues. V lost 7 bases and J 0 bases, leaving 16 bases between the germline ends. DNA for the CDR3: TGCAGCGCCTTAGCGGAGTGGGGCTCCTACGAGCAGTACTTC. Amino acids: CSALAEWGSYEQYF.

This clonotype was picked up many times. This rearrangement joins TRBV7-9 to TRBJ2-7, with D possibly being TRBD1 or TRBD2 (5 bases each). Germline CDR1 SEHNR, CDR2 FQNEAQ (reference sequence). The V end lost 4 bases, the J end lost 4 bases, and 23 bases lay between the germline ends. There are 17 residues in the CDR3. The CDR3, as DNA: TGTGCCAGCAGCTACCCCCAGGTGAGGGGCGGTAGGTACGAGCAGTACTTC. As protein: CASSYPQVRGGRYEQYF. The variable domain in full, with the rest retrieved from reference TRBV7-9 and TRBJ2-7, is DTGVSQNPRHKITKRGQNVTFRCDPISEHNRLYWYRQTLGQGPEFLTYFQNEAQLEKSRLLSDRFSAERPKGSFSTLEIQRTEQGDSAMYLCASSYPQVRGGRYEQYFGPGTRLTVT.

This clonotype came up a few times. J is TRBJ2-1 and V is TRBV11-1; D is perhaps TRBD2 (5 bases). Germline values: CDR1 SGHAT, CDR2 FQDESV (reference sequence). V was cut by 3 bases and J by 8 bases, with 14 bases left in between. The CDR3 consists of 14 residues. The CDR3 sequence is CASSFLISGHEQFF. In DNA form, the CDR3 reads TGTGCCAGCAGCTTTTTAATCAGCGGCCATGAGCAGTTCTTC.

This clonotype was found many times. The gene calls are TRBV7-9 and TRBJ2-1, with D perhaps matching TRBD1 or TRBD2 (5 bases each). This CDR3 has 16 residues. Germline CDR1 SEHNR, CDR2 FQNEAQ (reference sequence). Between the trimmed V and J ends, which lost 2 bases and 2 bases, there was a span of 13 bases. CDR3 in amino acids: CASSLHGTHAYNEQFF. In DNA, the CDR3 is TGTGCCAGCAGCTTACATGGGACCCATGCCTACAATGAGCAGTTCTTC.

In its sample, this clonotype was seen many times. This sequence joins TRBV20-1 and TRBJ2-6, with TRBD1 identical over 9 bases. The CDR3 spans 15 residues. V shed 6 bases, J shed 3 bases, and the junction held 6 bases outside the gene matches. Germline V gene lookup returns CDR1 DFQATT and CDR2 SNEGSKA (reference sequence). The CDR3 DNA follows: TGCAGTGCAGCCGGGACAGGGTTTGGGGCCAACGTCCTGACTTTC. Encoded protein: CSAAGTGFGANVLTF.

As concerns this clonotype: With a much larger clone just one base away, this may be a read error. The chain combines TRBV3-1 with TRBJ1-2; TRBD1 matches 9 bases. The CDR3 sequence is 17 residues long. V was pared by 4 bases and J by 8 bases, with 17 bases of the junction left unmatched. Germline V gene sequence: CDR1 LGHDT, CDR2 YNNKEL (reference sequence). The CDR3 protein is CASSLQGAIGGVSGYTF. The CDR3 nucleotides are TGTGCCAGCAGCCTACAGGGGGCGATTGGCGGTGTAAGCGGCTACACCTTC.

The sample holds many counts of this clonotype. The chain links TRBV19 to TRBJ2-3, with 7 bases that match TRBD2. Trimming at V came to 5 bases and at J to 2 bases, leaving 10 bases not matched to a gene. Germline CDR1 reads LNHDA; CDR2 reads SQIVND (reference sequence). The CDR3 is made up of 16 amino acids. In nucleotides, the CDR3 is TGTGCCAGTAGTTTTAAATGGAGCGGGGCCACAGATACGCAGTATTTT. Translation: CASSFKWSGATDTQYF.

This clonotype was observed at least ten times. One junction end does not reproduce the germline sequence, and a read error may be involved. The V gene is TRBV7-2, the J gene TRBJ2-1; a possible D gene is TRBD1 (6 bases). The CDR3 is 14 amino acids. Looked up from germline, CDR1 is SGHTA and CDR2 is FQGNSA. CDR3 nucleotide sequence: TGTGCCAGCAGTTTAGACAGGTCCCGCAATGAGCAGTTCTTC. Its protein product is CASSLDRSRNEQFF.